Below, 9 T cell receptor beta chains from the same sample are listed, as sequenced in a study of T cell repertoires in cytomegalovirus infection. TCRdb redid the calling of the reads with MiXCR, one entry per CDR3 protein. The sample includes some 940,000 distinct CDR3 sequences, under 40% of them seen just once. Their target antigens are unknown. This specimen was cultured CD8+ T cells from PBMCs, taken from culture after CMV antigen stimulation. The receptors originated from a human donor in good health (CMV status not recorded). Some clones in this sample may be carry-over from other donors' samples.

A few counts support this clonotype. The V call is TRBV24-1, the J call TRBJ1-3, with a tentative D call TRBD1 (5 bases). V was clipped by 12 bases and J by 0 bases, with 8 bases between them. The CDR3 has 12 amino acids. The V gene's germline CDR1 is KGHDR and CDR2 SFDVKD. The CDR3 region is CAAQVSGNTIYF. The CDR3 DNA reads as TGTGCCGCACAGGTCTCTGGAAACACCATATATTTT.

In this sample, this clonotype turned up a few times. The chain joins TRBV29-1 to TRBJ1-1; D not resolved. Trimming stripped 6 bases from V and 1 base from J, with 6 bases between. The CDR3 runs 11 residues. Germline loops: CDR1 SQVTM, CDR2 ANQGSEA. Written as DNA, the CDR3 is TGCAGCGTGCAGACGAACACTGAAGCTTTCTTT. Translation: CSVQTNTEAFF.

The chain uses TRBV6-5 and TRBJ1-1, with a tentative D call TRBD1 (5 bases). Germline V gives CDR1 MNHEY, CDR2 SVGAGI. V dropped 6 bases and J dropped 3 bases, with 17 bases sitting between them. CDR3 length: 15 amino acids. This CDR3 reads CASSRTWGDDTEAFF. DNA of the CDR3: TGTGCCAGCAGCCGTACGTGGGGGGATGACACTGAAGCTTTCTTT.

This clonotype came up many times. The chain uses TRBV12-3 or TRBV12-4 and TRBJ2-5, with D possibly TRBD1 on 6 matching bases. The ends were cut back, 3 bases at V and 5 bases at J, with 13 bases in the middle. This CDR3 comprises 14 residues. CDR3 residues: CASSFGTPTETQYF. The CDR3 nucleotides are TGTGCCAGCAGTTTCGGGACACCGACGGAGACCCAGTACTTC.

This clonotype was observed a few times. The chain carries TRBV6-6 and TRBJ1-1; D gene unclear. The CDR3 spans 12 residues. Germline CDR1 is MNHNY and CDR2 is SVGAGI (reference sequence). Trimming cost V 2 bases and J 4 bases, with 5 bases left between them. The CDR3 loop reads CASSYDITEAFF. CDR3 DNA: TGTGCCAGCAGTTACGATATCACTGAAGCTTTCTTT.

This sequence joins TRBV4-3 and TRBJ2-2, with a possible D match to TRBD2 (5 bases). Germline values: CDR1 LGHNA, CDR2 YSLEER. Trimming cost V 6 bases and J 5 bases, with 16 bases left between them. This CDR3 spans 15 amino acids. This CDR3 is CASRARGPGTGELFF. CDR3 coding DNA: TGCGCCAGCAGAGCACGAGGGCCAGGAACCGGGGAGCTGTTTTTT.

The chain combines TRBV7-4 with TRBJ2-5; TRBD1 is a possible D gene (5 bases). In germline, CDR1 is SGHVT, CDR2 SQSDAQ. Trimming took 3 bases from V and 5 from J, leaving 13 bases between them. The CDR3 has 14 amino acids. The CDR3: CASSLGREIETQYF. CDR3 nucleotides: TGTGCCAGCAGCTTGGGCAGGGAAATTGAGACCCAGTACTTC.

J is TRBJ2-7 and V is TRBV27; TRBD2 matches 9 bases. The ends lost 0 bases at V and 4 bases at J; junction bases unmatched: 4. CDR3 length: 15 residues. Looked up from germline, CDR1 is MNHEY and CDR2 is SMNVEV (reference sequence). Here the CDR3 reads CASSLSLAGEYEQYF. The CDR3 DNA follows: TGTGCCAGCAGTTTATCGTTAGCGGGGGAGTACGAGCAGTACTTC.

CDR3 residues: CASSYVKGDEQFF. The CDR3 DNA follows: TGTGCCAGCAGTTACGTAAAGGGTGATGAGCAGTTCTTC. The chain combines TRBV6-1 with TRBJ2-1, with D unclear. Germline CDR1 and CDR2: MNHNS and SASEGT. Between the trimmed V and J ends, which lost 5 bases and 8 bases, there was a span of 13 bases. The CDR3 runs 13 residues.